The next 29 T cell receptor beta chains were all read from a single sample in a study of cytomegalovirus exposure and HLA in healthy donors. It was with 60 Vbeta and 13 Jbeta primers that the PCR ran. Method: immunoSEQ multiplex PCR; TCRdb's copy keeps in-frame clones and lacks some. The top ten clones hold around 0.34% of a sample with roughly 200,000 clones, around 88% of them seen once. Input material: PBMCs. These receptors came from a woman aged 25 to 39 in good health and CMV-seronegative.

The chain has TRBV2 and TRBJ2-7; 7 bases line up with TRBD2. V was clipped by 7 bases and J by 4 bases; unmatched bases: 13. Germline loops: CDR1 SNHLY, CDR2 FYNNEI. The CDR3 sequence is 15 residues long. The CDR3 bases are TGTGCCAGCACAAAGGGAGGGGATCGTATTTACGAGCAGTACTTC. It is translated as CASTKGGDRIYEQYF.

This chain uses TRBV28 with TRBJ2-7, with 11 bases aligning to TRBD1. This CDR3 region has 13 residues. With 10 bases clipped from V and 6 bases from J, the junction kept 8 bases outside the gene matches. Germline V CDR1 and CDR2: MDHEN, SYDVKM. The CDR3, as DNA: TGTGCCACCGGGACAGGGGGATTGTTCGAGCAGTACTTC. Protein product: CATGTGGLFEQYF. Using reference TRBV28 and TRBJ2-7 for the parts outside the CDR3, the full variable domain is DVKVTQSSRYLVKRTGEKVFLECVQDMDHENMFWYRQDPGLGLRLIYFSYDVKMKEKGDIPEGYSVSREKKERFSLILESASTNQTSMYLCATGTGGLFEQYFGPGTRLTVT.

This clone was counted a single time. The chain joins TRBV5-1 to TRBJ2-1, with 14 bases identical to TRBD2. CDR1 and CDR2 from the germline V gene are SGHRS and YFSETQ. The CDR3 has 17 residues. The J segment lost 10 bases and the V segment lost 4 bases, leaving 13 bases of the junction unmatched. This CDR3 reads CASSPGGLAGVRGEQFF. The CDR3 DNA follows: TGCGCCAGCAGCCCGGGGGGACTAGCGGGGGTCCGGGGGGAGCAGTTCTTC.

The chain has TRBV2 and TRBJ2-5, with a possible D match to TRBD2 (5 bases). The V gene's germline CDR1 is SNHLY and CDR2 FYNNEI. Trimming removed 4 bases at V and 3 bases at J, with 15 bases between. This CDR3 region has 15 residues. For the CDR3, the DNA is TGTGCCAGCAGTGGAGAAGCGGCGGCCAAAGAGACCCAGTACTTC. The encoded protein is CASSGEAAAKETQYF. Complete variable domain (other parts from reference TRBV2 and TRBJ2-5): EPEVTQTPSHQVTQMGQEVILRCVPISNHLYFYWYRQILGQKVEFLVSFYNNEISEKSEIFDDQFSVERPDGSNFTLKIRSTKLEDSAMYFCASSGEAAAKETQYFGPGTRLLVL.

This rearrangement joins TRBV9 to TRBJ2-1, with D maybe TRBD2 (6 bases). CDR3 length equals 17 residues. Germline V gene sequence: CDR1 SGDLS, CDR2 YYNGEE. The V and J ends lost 3 bases and 7 bases respectively, with 23 bases between them. Here the CDR3 reads CASSGRGRGLVYNEQFF. In DNA form, the CDR3 reads TGTGCCAGCAGCGGGCGGGGTCGGGGGTTGGTTTATAATGAGCAGTTCTTC.

The V call is TRBV6-1, the J call TRBJ1-4, with D unclear. This CDR3 has 16 residues. Trimming pared 4 bases from V and 3 bases from J, leaving 15 bases between. Germline CDR1 and CDR2: MNHNS and SASEGT. For the CDR3, the DNA is TGTGCCAGCAGTGGGAGGCAGGACCACCCTAATGAAAAACTGTTTTTT. Encoded protein: CASSGRQDHPNEKLFF.

This clone was seen only once. The chain joins TRBV4-1 to TRBJ2-5; D remains unclear. Germline values: CDR1 MGHRA, CDR2 YSYEKL. Trimming took 3 bases from V and 2 from J, leaving 10 bases between them. The CDR3 contains 14 residues. The CDR3 loop is CASSHRDTQETQYF. The CDR3 DNA reads as TGCGCCAGCAGCCACCGAGACACACAAGAGACCCAGTACTTC.

The table lists this clone with a count of one. V gene TRBV5-6 combines with J gene TRBJ2-2, with D unresolved. Between the trimmed V and J ends, which lost 0 bases and 5 bases, there was a span of 17 bases. The CDR3 consists of 17 residues. Germline V gene lookup returns CDR1 SGHDT and CDR2 YYEEEE. The CDR3 here is CASSLAGEEVITGELFF. In DNA, the CDR3 is TGTGCCAGCAGCTTGGCCGGTGAGGAAGTGATTACCGGGGAGCTGTTTTTT.

This chain uses TRBV5-1 with TRBJ2-7; 8 bases are a match to TRBD2. V lost 4 bases to trimming and J lost 5 bases; unmatched junction nucleotides: 11. This CDR3 contains 15 residues. Germline V lookup: CDR1 SGHRS, CDR2 YFSETQ. The CDR3 DNA is TGCGCCAGCAGCAGTACCGGGACTAGTCCCCACGAGCAGTACTTC. It yields the protein CASSSTGTSPHEQYF.

This clone was counted once. The CDR3 region is CASSFRQSAPGELFF. In DNA, the CDR3 is TGTGCCAGCAGTTTTCGACAATCAGCACCCGGGGAGCTGTTTTTT. This chain links TRBV28 with TRBJ2-2; D gene uncertain. The ends were cut back, 3 bases at V and 6 bases at J, with 14 bases in the middle. CDR1 and CDR2 from the germline V gene are MDHEN and SYDVKM. The CDR3 has 15 residues.

This chain uses TRBV19 with TRBJ1-3, with D tentatively TRBD1 (6 bases). The CDR3 runs 17 residues. Germline-derived CDR1 and CDR2 are LNHDA and SQIVND (reference sequence). V was shortened by 6 bases and J by 0 bases, with 18 bases between the two germline ends. The CDR3 region has the DNA TGTGCCAGTAGCCCGACGAGGGGGGGCTCCTCTGGAAACACCATATATTTT. Its translation is CASSPTRGGSSGNTIYF.

V gene TRBV4-2 combines with J gene TRBJ1-2, with 8 positions matching TRBD1. Trimming cost V 0 bases and J 8 bases; bases outside gene matches: 2. The germline gives CDR1 LGHNA, CDR2 YNFKEQ. The CDR3 loop spans 13 amino acids. Here the CDR3 reads CASSQETGEGYTF. DNA for the CDR3: TGTGCCAGCAGCCAAGAGACAGGGGAAGGCTACACCTTC.

The chain uses TRBV11-3 and TRBJ2-2, with TRBD1 matching over 8 bases. CDR3 length equals 15 residues. J lost 2 bases, V lost 5 bases, and 4 bases had no gene match. Germline values: CDR1 SGHNT, CDR2 YENEEA. DNA for the CDR3: TGTGCCAGCAGCGCCGACAGGGGTAACACCGGGGAGCTGTTTTTT. It yields the protein CASSADRGNTGELFF.

The chain uses TRBV28 and TRBJ1-5; tentatively, D is TRBD1 (6 bases). From germline, CDR1 is MDHEN and CDR2 SYDVKM. The V and J ends lost 1 base and 5 bases respectively, with 12 bases between them. This CDR3 region has 15 residues. The CDR3 sequence is CASSLFRTAYQPQHF. DNA of the CDR3: TGTGCCAGCAGTTTATTTCGGACAGCTTATCAGCCCCAGCATTTT.

The CDR3 DNA sequence: TGCGCCAGCAGTCCCGGGACAGGGGTCGGGACCGGGGAGCTGTTTTTT. Translated, it gives CASSPGTGVGTGELFF. The V and J genes are TRBV10-1 and TRBJ2-2, with TRBD1 matching 10 bases. V lost 5 bases and J lost 5; bases outside the gene matches: 8. The length of the CDR3 is 16 residues. Germline loops: CDR1 WNHNN, CDR2 SYGVQD (reference sequence).

The gene calls are TRBV7-9 and TRBJ1-4; D is uncertain. The CDR3 extends over 14 amino acids. Trimming took off 4 bases at V and 4 bases at J, with 10 bases between the two ends. Germline-derived CDR1 and CDR2 are SEHNR and FQNEAQ (reference sequence). For the CDR3, the DNA is TGTGCCAGCAGCTCCAGACTGAGTAATGAAAAACTGTTTTTT. Its protein is CASSSRLSNEKLFF.

This sequence joins TRBV7-2 and TRBJ1-5; D might be TRBD1 (6 bases). CDR1 is SGHTA and CDR2 is FQGNSA in the germline V gene. This CDR3 comprises 13 residues. Trimming left V 4 bases short and J 4 bases short, with 8 bases between. The CDR3 DNA sequence: TGTGCCAGCAGCTCAACAGGGAATCAGCCCCAGCATTTT. It codes for CASSSTGNQPQHF.

This clone was seen just once. The genes are TRBV5-6 and TRBJ1-2; D may be TRBD1 (5 bases). The V gene's germline CDR1 is SGHDT and CDR2 YYEEEE. CDR3 length: 18 residues. The germline V and J ends were trimmed by 2 bases and 4 bases, with 24 bases remaining between them. The CDR3 loop reads CASSFGPDNGVGGYGYTF. The CDR3 nucleotides are TGTGCCAGCAGCTTTGGACCGGACAACGGGGTGGGGGGCTATGGCTACACCTTC.

The chain combines TRBV11-2 with TRBJ1-1; D uncertain. The CDR3 sequence is 14 residues long. Germline values: CDR1 SGHAT, CDR2 FQNNGV. V was clipped by 6 bases and J by 1 base, with 12 bases between them. The CDR3 region has the DNA TGTGCCAGCAGTTACCCCGAGGGGAACACTGAAGCTTTCTTT. Translating gives CASSYPEGNTEAFF.

The rearrangement uses TRBV2 and TRBJ2-2; TRBD2 matches 9 bases. The CDR3 covers 14 residues. Per the germline V gene, CDR1 is SNHLY and CDR2 is FYNNEI. V dropped 7 bases and J dropped 5; count of bases not matched to a gene: 5. The CDR3 loop reads CASTPGLATGELFF. CDR3 sequence (DNA): TGTGCCAGCACCCCGGGACTAGCTACCGGGGAGCTGTTTTTT.

This clone was detected once. The V and J genes are TRBV5-1 and TRBJ2-7, with 10 bases fitting TRBD2. The ends lost 4 bases at V and 1 base at J; junction bases unmatched: 8. There are 16 residues in the CDR3. Germline CDR1 is SGHRS and CDR2 is YFSETQ. CDR3 residues: CASSGPTSGESYEQYF. CDR3 nucleotide sequence: TGCGCCAGCAGCGGACCCACTAGCGGGGAATCCTACGAGCAGTACTTC. Using reference TRBV5-1 and TRBJ2-7 for the parts outside the CDR3, the full variable domain is KAGVTQTPRYLIKTRGQQVTLSCSPISGHRSVSWYQQTPGQGLQFLFEYFSETQRNKGNFPGRFSGRQFSNSRSEMNVSTLELGDSALYLCASSGPTSGESYEQYFGPGTRLTVT.

This chain links TRBV7-3 with TRBJ1-1; 12 bases agree with TRBD1. Germline V gene lookup returns CDR1 SGHTA and CDR2 FQGTGA. CDR3 size: 17 residues. The V gene end was trimmed by 0 bases and the J gene end by 6 bases; junction bases not matched to a gene: 8. This CDR3 is CASSLTPGQGASAEAFF. The CDR3 bases are TGTGCCAGCAGCTTAACCCCGGGACAGGGGGCTTCGGCTGAAGCTTTCTTT.

This chain uses TRBV28 with TRBJ2-1; maybe TRBD2 (6 bases). The CDR3 has 12 residues. V lost 5 bases, J lost 8 bases, and 10 bases lay in between. CDR1 and CDR2 (germline): MDHEN, SYDVKM. CDR3 protein: CASSGTGDEQFF. CDR3 coding DNA: TGTGCCAGCAGTGGGACGGGGGATGAGCAGTTCTTC.

CDR3 nucleotide sequence: TGTGCCAGCATTTCGACAGGGGTTGGGCAGCCCCAGCATTTT. Translation gives CASISTGVGQPQHF. The chain carries TRBV6-1 and TRBJ1-5, with TRBD1 identical over 8 bases. The CDR3 contains 14 residues. With 7 bases clipped from V and 7 bases from J, the junction kept 9 bases outside the gene matches. Germline V gives CDR1 MNHNS, CDR2 SASEGT.

This sequence joins TRBV6-5 and TRBJ2-7; 12 bases match TRBD1. CDR1 MNHEY and CDR2 SVGAGI come from the germline V gene. The CDR3 is 14 amino acids. Unmatched junction bases numbered 7, after V lost 6 bases and J lost 7 bases. The CDR3 loop is CASRTGTGGGEQYF. CDR3 coding DNA: TGTGCCAGCAGAACCGGGACAGGGGGCGGAGAGCAGTACTTC.

CDR3 DNA: TGTGCCAGCAGCCAGCCAGTAACAGGCTATGGCTACACCTTC. Its protein product is CASSQPVTGYGYTF. This chain links TRBV4-2 with TRBJ1-2; D possibly corresponds to TRBD1 (5 bases). The ends were cut back, 3 bases at V and 4 bases at J, with 12 bases in the middle. The germline V gene encodes CDR1 LGHNA and CDR2 YNFKEQ. The CDR3 totals 14 residues.

The V gene is TRBV6-5, the J gene TRBJ1-1, with 7 bases matching TRBD1. Trimming at V came to 5 bases and at J to 4 bases, leaving 4 bases not matched to a gene. Germline CDR1 is MNHEY and CDR2 is SVGAGI. The CDR3 runs 13 residues. The chain's CDR3 is CASSRPGGTEAFF. The CDR3 bases are TGTGCCAGCAGTCGCCCAGGGGGCACTGAAGCTTTCTTT.

This clone was detected only a few times. The chain links TRBV20-1 to TRBJ2-7, with D uncertain. Germline loops: CDR1 DFQATT, CDR2 SNEGSKA (reference sequence). The CDR3 is 11 residues long. Trimming took 3 bases from V and 3 from J, leaving 6 bases between them. CDR3 in amino acids: CSARVSYEQYF. The CDR3 bases are TGCAGTGCTAGGGTTAGCTACGAGCAGTACTTC.

The genes are TRBV2 and TRBJ2-7; D may be TRBD2 (6 bases). CDR1 is SNHLY, CDR2 FYNNEI, per germline. The length of the CDR3 is 15 residues. Trimming removed 8 bases from V and 2 bases from J, with 19 bases in between. This CDR3 reads CASASPGLGPYEQYF. In DNA, the CDR3 is TGTGCCAGCGCTTCTCCGGGACTGGGACCCTACGAGCAGTACTTC. The variable domain in full, completed from reference TRBV2 and TRBJ2-7, reads EPEVTQTPSHQVTQMGQEVILRCVPISNHLYFYWYRQILGQKVEFLVSFYNNEISEKSEIFDDQFSVERPDGSNFTLKIRSTKLEDSAMYFCASASPGLGPYEQYFGPGTRLTVT.